This T cell receptor (beta chain) is from a study of blood T cell repertoires in COVID-19. Only in-frame clones appear in the TCRdb table, and some are missing; sequencing was by immunoSEQ multiplex PCR. In the table there are tens of thousands of clones, 75% to 85% of which are singletons. The germline CDR1 and CDR2 sequences are MNHEY and SMNVEV (reference sequence). The V gene lost 4 bases and the J gene lost 4 bases, with 11 bases spanning the gap. The CDR3 consists of 14 residues. The rearrangement links TRBV27 to TRBJ1-5, with a possible D match to TRBD1 (5 bases). The clonotype was recovered from an elderly woman with acute or convalescent COVID-19. Specimen: peripheral blood. The CDR3 sequence: CASSWGTNNQPQHF. CDR3 DNA: TGTGCCAGCAGTTGGGGGACTAATAATCAGCCCCAGCATTTT.